The clone carrying this T cell receptor (beta chain) was counted between two and nine times. This sample was included in a study of human T cells and chemical hapten exposure. Germline lookup yields CDR1 MNHEY and CDR2 SVGAGI. There are 15 residues in the CDR3. Unmatched junction bases numbered 6, after V lost 3 bases and J lost 2 bases. RNA extraction used unfractionated whole blood as the source of total RNA. TCRdb re-called the 5' RACE reads through MiXCR, storing one row per CDR3 protein. This sample carries tens of thousands of distinct CDR3 sequences, under 10% of them seen once, and the ten largest clones take around 2%.

The sequence derives from a male donor in good health. V gene TRBV6-5 combines with J gene TRBJ2-5; 7 bases agree with TRBD2. CDR3 DNA sequence: TGTGCCAGCAGTTATAGGCGGGGGACGCAAGAGACCCAGTACTTC. It is translated as CASSYRRGTQETQYF.